These 12 T cell receptor beta chains were sequenced from one sample in a study of T-cell memory formation after mild COVID-19 (dated by TCRdb to 2020 to 2023). Libraries came from 5' RACE. The sample was run on an Illumina NovaSeq 6000. TCRdb applied fastp at Q25 and MiXCR to the public reads, then kept only in-frame beta chains. Duplicate CDR3 protein sequences are folded into a single record with the most common DNA and genes. This sample holds about 320,000 distinct CDR3 sequences; 14% were observed only once. 21% of the sample comes from the top ten. The specimen was PBMCs or a T cell subset sorted from them (not recorded which). Receptor source: a young man who had mild COVID-19 (a few samples of this study predate the infection). The sample titles of this study are shuffled in the database, so cell type and time point are left out; the donor was told from shared clones.

The chain employs TRBV7-6 and TRBJ2-2; D is perhaps TRBD1 (5 bases). The CDR3 is 12 residues long. Germline V lookup: CDR1 SGHVS, CDR2 FNYEAQ. The chain's CDR3 is CAWQGESGELFF. The CDR3, as DNA: TGTGCATGGCAGGGCGAATCCGGGGAGCTGTTTTTT.

This clonotype came up a few times. The chain uses TRBV5-1 and TRBJ2-5; either TRBD1 or TRBD2 may fit D (5 bases each). The CDR3 is made up of 16 amino acids. CDR1 SGHRS and CDR2 YFSETQ come from the germline V gene. V lost 0 bases to trimming and J lost 4 bases, with 16 bases between them. DNA for the CDR3: TGCGCCAGCAGCTTGGGGTCGATGCAGGGACGAGAGACCCAGTACTTC. Translation: CASSLGSMQGRETQYF.

There are many counts of this clonotype. The chain is built from TRBV13 and TRBJ2-3; 10 bases line up with TRBD2. The CDR3 has 16 amino acids. Germline V gene lookup returns CDR1 PRHDT and CDR2 FYEKMQ (reference sequence). Germline trimming cut 0 bases from V and 1 base from J; bases unmatched to any gene: 1. The CDR3 loop is CASSLGLAGGTDTQYF. For the CDR3, the DNA is TGTGCCAGCAGCTTAGGCCTAGCGGGGGGCACAGATACGCAGTATTTT.

This clonotype has a count of ten or more. The gene calls are TRBV10-3 and TRBJ1-1, with 10 bases identical to TRBD1. V was pared by 1 base and J by 4 bases, with 9 bases of the junction left unmatched. The CDR3 has 17 amino acids. The germline gives CDR1 ENHRY, CDR2 SYGVKD. CDR3: CAISEFQTGGASTEAFF. CDR3 nucleotides: TGTGCCATCAGTGAGTTTCAGACAGGGGGCGCGTCCACTGAAGCTTTCTTT.

The chain recombines TRBV20-1 with TRBJ1-5; D is uncertain. V was shortened by 0 bases and J by 11 bases, with 11 bases between the two germline ends. Germline V lookup: CDR1 DFQATT, CDR2 SNEGSKA (reference sequence). This CDR3 is built from 12 residues. The CDR3 DNA is TGCAGTGCTAGAGATAACTCCCAGACCCAGCATTTT. Its protein product is CSARDNSQTQHF.

The chain employs TRBV6-4 and TRBJ1-1; D uncertain. Trimming took 7 bases from V and 0 from J, leaving 12 bases between them. The CDR3 consists of 14 residues. Germline lookup yields CDR1 MRHNA and CDR2 SNTAGT. CDR3 region: CASKAGTMNTEAFF. The CDR3 region has the DNA TGTGCCAGCAAGGCAGGCACCATGAACACTGAAGCTTTCTTT.

The rearrangement joins TRBV6-2 or TRBV6-3 to TRBJ2-1; 9 nucleotides agree with TRBD2. Germline V gives CDR1 MNHEY, CDR2 SVGEGT. V shed 6 bases and J 14 bases; nucleotides not matched to a gene: 8. The length of the CDR3 is 12 residues. The chain's CDR3 is CASRTGTSWEFF. As DNA, the CDR3 is TGTGCCAGCAGGACCGGGACTAGCTGGGAGTTCTTC.

A few counts support this clonotype. DNA for the CDR3: TGTGCCAGCAGCTCCGCTTCTCAGGTTCAGTTCTTC. This codes for CASSSASQVQFF. The chain has TRBV5-8 and TRBJ2-1; D unclear. Trimming cost V 3 bases and J 13 bases, with 14 bases left between them. This CDR3 region has 12 residues. Germline lookup yields CDR1 SGHTS and CDR2 YDEGEE.

There are a few counts of this clonotype. The genes are TRBV10-3 and TRBJ2-7; D assignment may be TRBD1 or TRBD2 (5 bases each). This CDR3 contains 16 residues. From germline, CDR1 is ENHRY and CDR2 SYGVKD. Trimming left V 8 bases short and J 5 bases short, with 25 bases between. CDR3 amino acids: CAIAMGDGQHSDEQYF. The DNA for the CDR3 is TGTGCCATCGCAATGGGGGACGGGCAACATTCCGACGAGCAGTACTTC.

This chain links TRBV7-2 with TRBJ2-3; 10 bases are shared with TRBD2. With 3 bases clipped from V and 1 base from J, the junction kept 10 bases outside the gene matches. CDR1 SGHTA and CDR2 FQGNSA come from the germline V gene. This CDR3 spans 18 amino acids. The CDR3 region has the DNA TGTGCCAGCAGCTTTAATAGCGGGGGGCGATTAGGCACAGATACGCAGTATTTT. Translated: CASSFNSGGRLGTDTQYF.

This clonotype was seen a handful of times. The genes are TRBV4-1 and TRBJ2-5, with D perhaps matching TRBD1 (6 bases). From germline, CDR1 is MGHRA and CDR2 YSYEKL. The V gene lost 4 bases and the J gene lost 3 bases, with 18 bases spanning the gap. This CDR3 is 16 amino acids long. The CDR3, as DNA: TGCGCCAGCAGCCTACCCCCTGTACAGGGTGAAGAGACCCAGTACTTC. Its protein is CASSLPPVQGEETQYF.

The J gene is TRBJ1-6, the V gene TRBV2; D unresolved. V was shortened by 4 bases and J by 0 bases, with 13 bases between the two germline ends. The CDR3 is 17 amino acids. Germline loops: CDR1 SNHLY, CDR2 FYNNEI. CDR3 sequence: CASSAEPQSSYNSPLHF. The CDR3 DNA reads as TGTGCCAGCAGTGCGGAACCGCAGAGCTCCTATAATTCACCCCTCCACTTT.